This TCR beta chain was obtained from a study of blood T cell repertoires in COVID-19. CDR1 MNHEY and CDR2 SMNVEV come from the germline V gene (reference sequence). Trimming removed 6 bases from V and 4 bases from J, with 9 bases in between. The CDR3 is 12 amino acids. Only in-frame clones appear in the TCRdb table, and some are missing; sequencing was by immunoSEQ multiplex PCR. In the table there are approximately 150,000 clones, under 85% of which are singletons. Source material: peripheral blood. V usage is TRBV27 and J usage is TRBJ1-2; TRBD1 is a possible D gene (6 bases). The sequence was collected from a man over 45 with active or convalescent COVID-19. The CDR3, as DNA: TGTGCCAGCAGACAGGGCCCCTATGGCTACACCTTC. As protein: CASRQGPYGYTF.